This T cell receptor (beta chain) is drawn from a study of technical replicates of blood from several donors. Sequenced by immunoSEQ multiplex PCR; TCRdb stores in-frame clones only, minus some. The table shows tens of thousands of clones, with 95% to 97% occurring only once. The V gene lost 2 bases and the J gene lost 10 bases, with 13 bases spanning the gap. The length of the CDR3 is 13 residues. Germline assignment: CDR1 SGHNT and CDR2 YYREEE (reference sequence). The sequenced sample consisted of T cells isolated from PBMCs. J is TRBJ2-1 and V is TRBV5-4; D remains ambiguous. The sequence came from a human donor in good health. In DNA, the CDR3 is TGTGCCAGCAGCTTCAACAAGTGGAGCGAGCAGTTCTTC. Residues: CASSFNKWSEQFF.